The T cell receptor beta chain under discussion was sequenced for a study of blood T cell repertoires in COVID-19. Repertoires were generated with immunoSEQ multiplex PCR, while TCRdb's copy carries only in-frame clones and drops some. The data show almost 250,000 clones, with 70% to 90% seen just once and approximately 9.1% held by the top ten. Participants were placed into cohorts based on the clinical history they reported. This clonotype was sampled from a woman aged 45-59 years with acute COVID-19. The sample was PBMCs or T cells enriched from blood (not recorded which).

The CDR3 loop reads CASRTVGWGGAPDTQYF. In DNA form, the CDR3 reads TGTGCCAGCAGGACGGTTGGTTGGGGGGGGGCCCCAGATACGCAGTATTTT. V and J are TRBV27 and TRBJ2-3, with TRBD2 as a possible D gene (7 bases). CDR3 length: 17 residues. Germline V lookup: CDR1 MNHEY, CDR2 SMNVEV (reference sequence). V shed 6 bases and J shed 4 bases, with 23 bases lying between them.